Presented here are 4 T cell receptor beta chains from one specimen sequenced in a study of human T cells and chemical hapten exposure. MiXCR was run by TCRdb on the RACE reads, yielding one entry per CDR3 protein. Here the sample spans around 99,000 distinct CDR3 sequences, over 10% being singletons. The time point here: patch test 1, 2 weeks after DPC sensitization. Described treatment: therapeutic diphenylcyclopropenone sensitization with weekly scalp DPC. Sequenced here: whole blood, sampled in connection with sensitization to the hapten diphenylcyclopropenone (DPC). These receptors originate from a woman aged 40 to 50 with alopecia areata. Some clones in this sample may be carry-over from other donors' samples.

This clonotype has more than one count but fewer than ten. This chain's CDR3 is CASSEGQPWETQYF. CDR3 nucleotide sequence: TGCGCCAGCAGCGAGGGCCAGCCATGGGAGACCCAGTACTTC. This chain joins TRBV5-1 and TRBJ2-5, with TRBD2 as a possible D gene (5 bases). Deletions cut 4 bases from V and 5 bases from J, with 15 bases between. CDR3 length equals 14 residues. Germline V CDR1 and CDR2: SGHRS, YFSETQ.

This clonotype occurred a few times. Sequence at one end of the junction differs from germline and may be a read error. The V gene is TRBV7-7, the J gene TRBJ2-5; a weak D match, TRBD2 (5 bases). CDR1 and CDR2 (germline): SSHAT, FNYEAQ (reference sequence). The CDR3 runs 13 residues. The CDR3 DNA reads TGTGCTAGCAGCTTAGCGCCTCAGGAGACCCAGTACTTC. This translates into CASSLAPQETQYF.

V is TRBV27 and J is TRBJ1-2; possibly TRBD1 for D (5 bases). Trimming left V 5 bases short and J 4 bases short, with 14 bases between. This CDR3 is built from 14 residues. CDR1 and CDR2 from the germline V gene are MNHEY and SMNVEV (reference sequence). The CDR3 protein is CASSPTGRTYGYTF. CDR3 DNA: TGTGCCAGCAGTCCTACGGGACGGACCTATGGCTACACCTTC.

The rearrangement links TRBV7-6 to TRBJ2-3; TRBD2 might be the D (6 bases). The CDR3 loop spans 15 amino acids. The V end was cut by 6 bases, the J end by 0 bases, with 13 bases between. The germline V gene has CDR1 SGHVS and CDR2 FNYEAQ. CDR3 in DNA: TGTGCCAGCAGGGGGACTCCTACTAGCACAGATACGCAGTATTTT. Translated, it gives CASRGTPTSTDTQYF.